The 15 T cell receptor beta chains given below trace back to one sample, sequenced in a study of patients and donors after allogeneic stem cell transplantation. TCRdb called the RT-PCR reads again in MiXCR, with one record for every CDR3 protein. Here the sample spans about 40,000 distinct CDR3 sequences, roughly 30% being singletons. The sequenced sample consisted of blood, either unsorted or a sorted T cell fraction (not recorded which). All receptors come from a human donor who was either an allogeneic HSCT recipient or a stem cell or donor lymphocyte infusion donor (not recorded which). It is not recorded whose cells these are; they may come from a transplant donor.

The chain employs TRBV20-1 and TRBJ2-2; TRBD2 agrees at 7 bases. The germline CDR1 and CDR2 sequences are DFQATT and SNEGSKA (reference sequence). The CDR3 runs to 15 residues. The junction had 9 bases not matched to a gene; V was cut back by 4 bases and J by 4 bases. The CDR3 sequence: CSANRLWEGTGELFF. CDR3 nucleotides: TGCAGTGCTAACCGTCTATGGGAGGGCACCGGGGAGCTGTTTTTT.

The genes are TRBV4-3 and TRBJ2-7, with TRBD1 as a possible D gene (5 bases). From germline, CDR1 is LGHNA and CDR2 YSLEER. The V gene lost 0 bases and the J gene lost 2 bases, with 11 bases spanning the gap. This CDR3 contains 15 residues. This CDR3 is CASSQDMGRAYEQYF. As DNA, the CDR3 is TGCGCCAGCAGCCAAGATATGGGCAGGGCCTACGAGCAGTACTTC.

The table lists this clonotype with many counts. This chain links TRBV10-3 with TRBJ1-2; possibly TRBD1 for D (5 bases). This CDR3 comprises 15 residues. Germline values: CDR1 ENHRY, CDR2 SYGVKD. With 6 bases removed from V and 4 bases from J, the gap between germline ends came to 18 bases. CDR3 residues: CAISPHLPGLYGYTF. The CDR3 DNA reads as TGTGCCATCAGCCCCCATCTCCCGGGGCTCTATGGCTACACCTTC.

This clonotype was seen a handful of times. The chain uses TRBV7-8 and TRBJ1-2, with 8 bases fitting TRBD1. V shed 4 bases, J shed 6 bases, and the junction held 13 bases outside the gene matches. Germline V gene data show CDR1 as SGHVS and CDR2 as FQNEAQ. CDR3 length equals 16 residues. CDR3 DNA: TGTGCCAGCAGCTACCGAGGACAGGGATTATATGATGGCTACACCTTC. Its translation is CASSYRGQGLYDGYTF.

The sample holds a few counts of this clonotype. The rearrangement links TRBV10-3 to TRBJ2-7; D call uncertain. V lost 3 bases, J lost 7 bases, and 10 bases lay in between. The germline V gene encodes CDR1 ENHRY and CDR2 SYGVKD. The CDR3 has 12 amino acids. CDR3 sequence: CAISDSLVEQYF. CDR3 DNA: TGTGCCATCAGTGACAGCTTGGTGGAGCAGTACTTC.

The gene calls are TRBV20-1 and TRBJ2-7, with 9 bases that match TRBD2. Germline V gene sequence: CDR1 DFQATT, CDR2 SNEGSKA (reference sequence). With V trimmed by 0 bases and J by 9 bases, 18 bases remained unmatched. The CDR3 has 17 amino acids. The CDR3 nucleotides read TGCAGTGCTAGAGATAATCGCCTAGCGGGAATTCTCGAGGGGCAGTACTTC. Its protein is CSARDNRLAGILEGQYF.

The V and J genes are TRBV4-2 and TRBJ2-1; D tentatively fits TRBD1 or TRBD2 (5 bases each). The germline V gene encodes CDR1 LGHNA and CDR2 YNFKEQ. The CDR3 covers 16 residues. The germline V and J ends were trimmed by 3 bases and 6 bases, with 18 bases remaining between them. CDR3 region: CASSHEGPQGLNEQFF. The CDR3 coding sequence is TGTGCCAGCAGCCACGAGGGACCCCAAGGTCTCAATGAGCAGTTCTTC.

The V gene is TRBV7-9, the J gene TRBJ2-5; TRBD1 agrees at 11 bases. With V trimmed by 5 bases and J by 4 bases, 18 bases remained unmatched. The CDR3 sequence is 19 residues long. In germline, CDR1 is SEHNR, CDR2 FQNEAQ (reference sequence). CDR3 region: CASSPWERSGQGASETQYF. CDR3 DNA: TGTGCCAGCAGCCCCTGGGAACGATCCGGACAGGGGGCTTCAGAGACCCAGTACTTC.

This clonotype has more than one count but fewer than ten. The rearrangement joins TRBV29-1 to TRBJ1-1, with D possibly TRBD1 on 5 matching bases. The V end was cut by 6 bases, the J end by 0 bases, with 14 bases between. Germline V gives CDR1 SQVTM, CDR2 ANQGSEA. This CDR3 has 14 amino acids. The CDR3 DNA follows: TGCAGCGTCGCAGGGTTTAGAATGAACACTGAAGCTTTCTTT. It is translated as CSVAGFRMNTEAFF.

This clonotype was counted at least ten times. The chain recombines TRBV6-2 or TRBV6-3 with TRBJ1-2, with D maybe TRBD1 (6 bases). The CDR3 has 13 amino acids. In germline, CDR1 is MNHEY, CDR2 SVGEGT. Trimming cost V 7 bases and J 8 bases, with 17 bases left between them. The CDR3 sequence is CASTQANRDGYTF. DNA of the CDR3: TGTGCCAGCACCCAGGCGAACAGGGACGGCTACACCTTC.

This clonotype appeared once. The J gene is TRBJ2-7, the V gene TRBV28; TRBD2 might be the D (6 bases). Trimming shortened V by 3 bases and J by 4 bases, and 13 bases separated the two germline ends. The CDR3 is 14 residues long. The germline V gene encodes CDR1 MDHEN and CDR2 SYDVKM. The CDR3 spells CASSFGSRSYEQYF. The CDR3, as DNA: TGTGCCAGCAGTTTCGGGAGCCGCTCGTACGAGCAGTACTTC.

The V call is TRBV6-2 or TRBV6-3, the J call TRBJ2-2; D remains ambiguous. Trimming removed 0 bases from V and 6 bases from J, with 8 bases in between. Germline loops: CDR1 MNHEY, CDR2 SVGEGT. The CDR3 consists of 14 residues. The CDR3 loop is CASSYSPPPGELFF. The CDR3 coding sequence is TGTGCCAGCAGTTACTCGCCCCCCCCCGGGGAGCTGTTTTTT.

This clonotype occurred a few times. The V and J genes are TRBV5-1 and TRBJ1-2, with D unresolved. Germline CDR1 reads SGHRS; CDR2 reads YFSETQ. V gave up 1 base and J gave up 6 bases, with 10 bases separating them. This CDR3 is 13 amino acids long. CDR3 in DNA: TGCGCCAGCAGCTTGTTCGGTGGCGATGGCTACACCTTC. Its translation: CASSLFGGDGYTF.

This clonotype was seen only a few times. The chain carries TRBV30 and TRBJ1-5; 8 nucleotides agree with TRBD1. CDR3 length: 13 residues. The trim removed 5 bases at V and 6 bases at J, leaving 6 bases unmatched. Per germline, CDR1 GTSNPN and CDR2 SVGIG (reference sequence). The CDR3 nucleotides read TGTGCCTGGGGTGGACAGGGCGGTCAGCCCCAGCATTTT. Amino acids: CAWGGQGGQPQHF.

This clonotype has only a few counts. The rearrangement joins TRBV5-4 to TRBJ1-2, with D unresolved. V lost 2 bases and J 7 bases, leaving 9 bases between the germline ends. Per the germline V gene, CDR1 is SGHNT and CDR2 is YYREEE (reference sequence). CDR3 length: 12 residues. The CDR3 here is CASSLEFGGYTF. The CDR3 DNA reads TGTGCCAGCAGCTTAGAGTTTGGTGGCTACACCTTC.